This T cell receptor beta chain was sequenced for a study of CD4 T cells in relation to SARS-CoV-2 and coronaviruses. The study's findings and limits: About 65% of donors had memory CD4+ clonotypes crossrecognizing SARS-CoV-2 and common cold coronavirus spike. The cross-reactivity analysis covered only spike protein, not other viral proteins.

Generated by immunoSEQ multiplex PCR, the TCRdb table keeps only in-frame clones and is missing some. The sample shows roughly 24,000 clones, around 76% of them seen only once. Before the COVID-19 pandemic, during about 2010-2018, CD4+ T cells were taken from unexposed donors. CD4+ T cells were isolated from the cells after more than 8 days of culture. Unexposed-donor CD4+ T cells were probed with SARS-CoV-2 S/N and four cold-coronavirus spikes, cells permitting. This clone is large (0.1 to 1%). The antigen is not known. Sequencing was done on a sample of CD4+ T cells from PBMCs, cultured in vitro. This TCR was recovered from a human donor in good health.

CDR3 loop: CASSISGQGNTEAFF. In DNA, the CDR3 is TGTGCCAGTAGTATTTCGGGACAGGGGAACACTGAAGCTTTCTTT. The chain links TRBV19 to TRBJ1-1; TRBD1 agrees at 9 bases. Germline V gives CDR1 LNHDA, CDR2 SQIVND (reference sequence). There are 15 residues in the CDR3. J was trimmed by 1 base and V by 3 bases; bases with no gene match: 3.